This TCR beta chain was recorded in a study of blood T cell repertoires in COVID-19 (dated by TCRdb to 2019 to 2021). Concerning the study at large: Samples covering the acute and convalescent phases of COVID-19 were provided by collaborators in the United States, Italy and Spain. The material from the prospective study consisted of cDNA or gDNA derived from T cells, B-cell-depleted T cells, or PBMCs. Subjects who had been exposed to COVID-19, were actively infected with it, or had recovered from it provided the deeply sampled blood TCRbeta repertoires that made up the dataset. A freely available public database, intended as a resource for researchers studying the immune response to SARS-CoV-2, is where the repertoires were released. The samples were drawn from two sources: the first 160 participants of the ongoing ImmuneRACE study, and 950 to 1,500 subjects contributed by 6 global collaborators. Nearly every sample came with metadata listing a de-identified subject ID, COVID-19 status, age in years and sex. Where available, HLA class I and class II types were obtained from metadata supplied by the sample provider rather than from assay-based typing. General conclusions and limits of the study: How much clinical and demographic metadata was included differed by source and by participant, and the metadata was provided uncurated.

At one collaborating source in Seattle, patients were enrolled during active infection and were followed longitudinally through the course of disease. Each collaborating institution followed its own protocols to collect whole blood in K2EDTA tubes. For TCRbeta analysis, collaborator samples were shipped as frozen whole blood, as isolated PBMCs, or as DNA extracted from either sample type. Concerning this clone: Its antigen is not yet known. The junction departs from the called germline gene at one end, perhaps through a read error.

TCRbeta CDR3 regions were amplified from genomic DNA using the immunoSEQ Assay, a bias-controlled multiplex PCR. In the paper's pipeline: The number of nucleated cells in each sample was estimated by amplification of reference gene primers within the assay. To quantify the absolute abundance of each unique TCRbeta CDR3 rearrangement, sequence reads were collapsed and filtered. For each sample, productive Simpson clonality was calculated as the square root of Simpson's diversity index over productive rearrangements. This immuneACCESS table, as held by TCRdb, lists in-frame sequences with V and J called but not all clones. Of the missing ones, under half trace to an unresolved V gene in checked studies; the others have no known cause. From that table come the V and J calls and clone size; the DNA was used to work out D and trimming. For this sample the table gives more than 200,000 clones, of which about 86% were detected only once. The ten biggest clones cover roughly 10% of the sample.

The CDR3 measures 14 amino acids from cysteine to phenylalanine. Only CDR3 DNA remains: 42 bases, in frame from the first base. The germline V gene (reference sequence) provides CDR1 LNHDA and CDR2 SQIVND. The chain employs TRBV19 and TRBJ1-2; TRBD1 matches 9 bases in the middle. Material: peripheral blood. This sequence was found in a woman aged 50 to 65 with COVID-19, enrolled during active disease. The CDR3 reads as follows: CASSVDRGFYGYTF. The DNA sequence is given as TGTGCCAGTAGTGTAGACAGGGGGTTCTATGGCTACACCTTC.